A selection of T cell receptor beta chains follows, all from one sample in a study of shared clonotypes between healthy human individuals. Method: immunoSEQ multiplex PCR; TCRdb's copy keeps in-frame clones and lacks some. The sample includes about 1 million clones, approximately 76% of them seen just once. Specimen: memory CD4+ T cells sorted from blood. The receptors derive from a young man in good health. CDR3s include the opening cysteine and the closing phenylalanine or tryptophan. A D gene is named only where the DNA matches it firmly. Clone sizes are given selectively: once, few, many, or a class where the clone is expanded.

size | J | V | D | CDR3 | DNA
- | TRBJ1-1 | TRBV7-2 | - | CASSLDLVGAAEAFF | TGTGCCAGCAGCTTAGACTTGGTGGGGGCAGCTGAAGCTTTCTTT
- | TRBJ2-2 | TRBV5-1 | TRBD2 | CASSSEGLVPGELFF | TGCGCCAGCAGCTCCGAGGGACTAGTTCCCGGGGAGCTGTTTTTT
- | TRBJ1-6 | TRBV4-1 | TRBD1 | CASSQPDRGSDNSPLHF | TGCGCCAGCAGCCAACCGGACAGGGGGAGCGATAATTCACCCCTCCACTTT
- | TRBJ2-3 | TRBV4-1 | TRBD2 | CASSQDLGAGGLLPTSTDTQYF | TGCGCCAGCAGCCAAGATCTCGGAGCGGGGGGTTTACTCCCAACTAGCACAGATACGCAGTATTTT
- | TRBJ1-6 | TRBV6-5 | - | CASQGRYNSPLHF | TGTGCCAGCCAGGGGCGCTATAATTCACCCCTCCACTTT
- | TRBJ2-5 | TRBV5-1 | - | CASSLSGWETQYF | TGCGCCAGCAGCTTGTCGGGATGGGAGACCCAGTACTTC
- | TRBJ1-5 | TRBV6-1 | - | CASSEVSYNQPQHF | TGTGCCAGCAGTGAAGTCAGCTACAATCAGCCCCAGCATTTT
- | TRBJ2-1 | TRBV5-1 | - | CASSLGVAVDLEQFF | TGCGCCAGCAGCTTGGGGGTAGCGGTAGACCTAGAGCAGTTCTTC
- | TRBJ2-3 | TRBV2 | TRBD2 | CASSVAGGTDTQYF | TGTGCCAGCAGTGTAGCGGGAGGCACAGATACGCAGTATTTT
few | TRBJ1-1 | TRBV7-9 | - | CASSLLQGNTEAFF | TGTGCCAGCAGCTTACTACAGGGGAACACTGAAGCTTTCTTT
- | TRBJ2-2 | TRBV5-6 | - | CASSLGTNTGELFF | TGTGCCAGCAGCTTGGGGACAAACACCGGGGAGCTGTTTTTT
- | TRBJ1-2 | TRBV1 | - | CTSSPRPGYTF | TGCACCAGCAGCCCACGGCCCGGCTACACCTTC
- | TRBJ2-7 | TRBV5-1 | - | CASSLFGPLGSYEQYF | TGCGCCAGCAGCTTGTTCGGCCCTTTGGGTTCCTACGAGCAGTACTTC
- | TRBJ2-3 | TRBV11-3 | - | CASSNGDTQYF | TGTGCCAGCAGCAATGGAGATACGCAGTATTTT
- | TRBJ2-1 | TRBV5-1 | - | CASSPNVGYNEQFF | TGCGCCAGCAGCCCGAACGTAGGGTATAATGAGCAGTTCTTC
- | TRBJ1-1 | TRBV6-6 | - | CASRDTEAFF | TGTGCCAGCCGGGACACTGAAGCTTTCTTT
- | TRBJ1-1 | TRBV28 | - | CASSFQGDGLVTEAFF | TGTGCCAGCAGTTTCCAGGGCGATGGATTAGTCACTGAAGCTTTCTTT
- | TRBJ2-1 | TRBV29-1 | TRBD2 | CSVCGGGAGAYNEQFF | TGCAGCGTTTGCGGTGGTGGAGCGGGAGCGTACAATGAGCAGTTCTTC